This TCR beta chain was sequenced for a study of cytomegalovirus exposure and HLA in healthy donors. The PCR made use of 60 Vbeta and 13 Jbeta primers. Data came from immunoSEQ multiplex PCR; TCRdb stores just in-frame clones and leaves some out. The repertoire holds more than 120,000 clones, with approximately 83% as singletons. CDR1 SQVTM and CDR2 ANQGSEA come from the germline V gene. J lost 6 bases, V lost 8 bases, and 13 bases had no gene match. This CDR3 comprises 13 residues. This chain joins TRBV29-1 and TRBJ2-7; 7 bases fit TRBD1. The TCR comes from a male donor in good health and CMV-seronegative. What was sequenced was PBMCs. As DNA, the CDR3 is TGCAGCTCAGTCGCCGGGACAGCCTCCGAGCAGTACTTC. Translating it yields CSSVAGTASEQYF.